This T cell receptor beta chain was captured by sequencing in a study of cytomegalovirus exposure and HLA in healthy donors. This clone was observed a few times. The sample has other DNA sequences that encode this CDR3 too. This CDR3 is built from 12 residues. The ends lost 8 bases at V and 5 bases at J; junction bases unmatched: 4. Germline V gives CDR1 WSHSY, CDR2 SAAADI. Primers for the PCR totalled 60 Vbeta and 13 Jbeta. Profiling relied on immunoSEQ multiplex PCR, and the TCRdb table lists in-frame clones only, not all of them. The sample lists about 120,000 clones, about 80% occurring once. This chain uses TRBV10-2 with TRBJ2-5; 8 nucleotides align to TRBD1. Material: PBMCs. This receptor was obtained from a woman between 35 and 50 years old in good health and CMV-seropositive. The CDR3: CASSGGGETQYF. The CDR3 nucleotides read TGCGCCAGCTCAGGGGGCGGCGAGACCCAGTACTTC.